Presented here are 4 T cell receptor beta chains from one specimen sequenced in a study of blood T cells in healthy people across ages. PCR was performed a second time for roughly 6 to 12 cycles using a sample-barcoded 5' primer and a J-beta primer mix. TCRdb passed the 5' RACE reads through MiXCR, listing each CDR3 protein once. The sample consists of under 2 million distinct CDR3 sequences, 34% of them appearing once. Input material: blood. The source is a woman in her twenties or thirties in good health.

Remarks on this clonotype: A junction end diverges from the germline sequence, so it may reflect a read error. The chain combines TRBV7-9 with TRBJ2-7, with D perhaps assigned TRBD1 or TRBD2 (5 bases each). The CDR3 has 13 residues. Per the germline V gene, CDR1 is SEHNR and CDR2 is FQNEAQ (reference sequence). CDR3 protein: CASGLEGPYEQYF. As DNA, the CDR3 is TGTGCCAGCGGCTTAGAGGGACCTTACGAGCAGTACTTC.

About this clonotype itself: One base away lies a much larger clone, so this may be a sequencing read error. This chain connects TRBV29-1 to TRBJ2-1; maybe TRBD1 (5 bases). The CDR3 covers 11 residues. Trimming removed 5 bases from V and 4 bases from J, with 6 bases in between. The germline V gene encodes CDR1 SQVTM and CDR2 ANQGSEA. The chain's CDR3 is CSVYRYNEQFF. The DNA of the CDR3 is TGCAGCGTTTACAGGTACAATGAGCAGTTCTTC.

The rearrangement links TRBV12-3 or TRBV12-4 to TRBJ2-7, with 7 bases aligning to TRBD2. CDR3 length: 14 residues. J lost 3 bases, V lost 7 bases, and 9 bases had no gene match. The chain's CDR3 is CASTKSGVFYEQYF. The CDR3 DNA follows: TGTGCCAGCACAAAAAGCGGGGTGTTCTACGAGCAGTACTTC.

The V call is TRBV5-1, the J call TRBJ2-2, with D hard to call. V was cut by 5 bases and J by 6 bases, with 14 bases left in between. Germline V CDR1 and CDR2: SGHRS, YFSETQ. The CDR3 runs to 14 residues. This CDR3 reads CASRSGPSAGELFF. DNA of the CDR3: TGCGCCAGCAGGTCCGGGCCGTCAGCCGGGGAGCTGTTTTTT.